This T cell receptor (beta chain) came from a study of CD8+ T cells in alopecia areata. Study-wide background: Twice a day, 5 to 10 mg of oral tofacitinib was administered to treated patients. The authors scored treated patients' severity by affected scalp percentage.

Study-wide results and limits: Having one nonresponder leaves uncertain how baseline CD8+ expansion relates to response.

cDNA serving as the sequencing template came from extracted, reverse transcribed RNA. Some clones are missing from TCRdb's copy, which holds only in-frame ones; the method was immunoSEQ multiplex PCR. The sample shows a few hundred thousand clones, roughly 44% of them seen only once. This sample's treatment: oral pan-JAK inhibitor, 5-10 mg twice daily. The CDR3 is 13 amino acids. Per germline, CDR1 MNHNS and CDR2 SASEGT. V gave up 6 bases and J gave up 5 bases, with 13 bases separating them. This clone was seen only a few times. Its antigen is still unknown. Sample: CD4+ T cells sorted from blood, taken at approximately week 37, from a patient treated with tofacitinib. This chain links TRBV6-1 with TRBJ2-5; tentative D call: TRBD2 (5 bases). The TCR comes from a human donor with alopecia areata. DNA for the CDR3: TGTGCCAGCAGCTCCGGGGTCCCGGAGACCCAGTACTTC. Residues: CASSSGVPETQYF.